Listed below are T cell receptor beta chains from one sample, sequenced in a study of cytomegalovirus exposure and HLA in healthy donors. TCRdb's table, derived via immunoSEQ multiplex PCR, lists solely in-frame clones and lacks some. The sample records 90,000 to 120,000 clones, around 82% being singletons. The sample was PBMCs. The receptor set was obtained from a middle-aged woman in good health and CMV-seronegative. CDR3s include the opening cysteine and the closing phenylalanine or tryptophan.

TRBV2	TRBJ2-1	CASNLLAGVNNEQFF
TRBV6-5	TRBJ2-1	CASSRDRGYNEQFF
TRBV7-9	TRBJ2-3	CSSSSRVTAGGSTDTQYF
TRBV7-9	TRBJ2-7	CSSSLISGDEQYF
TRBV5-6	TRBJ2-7	CASSFRHSGAYEQYF
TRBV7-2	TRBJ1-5	CASSLTGVSNQPQHF
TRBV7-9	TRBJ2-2	CASSLRTAVGELFF
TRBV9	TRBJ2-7	CASSVAGTDEQYF
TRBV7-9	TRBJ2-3	CASSLFEGASTDTQYF
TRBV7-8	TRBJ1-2	CASSLYSDYGYTF
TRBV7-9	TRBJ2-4	CSSSLTSGSYLAKNIQYF
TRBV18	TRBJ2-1	CASSPPGRAGNEQFF
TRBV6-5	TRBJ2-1	CATGQGVTRYNEQFF
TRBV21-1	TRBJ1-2	CASSTNRDSGYTF
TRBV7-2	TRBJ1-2	CASTGSDYGYTF
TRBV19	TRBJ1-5	CASTTSTGLSNQPQHF
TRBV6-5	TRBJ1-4	CASSYSPGSNEKLFF
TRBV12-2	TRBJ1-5	CASRFPGQETLSNQPQHF
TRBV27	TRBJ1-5	CASSLSGTGENQPQHF
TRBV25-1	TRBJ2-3	CASRDRLGGTDTQYF
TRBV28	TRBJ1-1	CASTPRHFSQAGAFF
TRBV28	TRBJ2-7	CATGGTPTYEQYF
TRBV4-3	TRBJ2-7	CASSQGLAGESYEQYF
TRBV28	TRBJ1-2	CASSLTGHYGYTF
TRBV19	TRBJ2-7	CASSGWGHRGDEQYF
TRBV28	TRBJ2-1	CASTSGRPPRNYNEQFF
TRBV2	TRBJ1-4	CASTVQGNEKLFF
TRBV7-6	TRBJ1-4	CASSPRTVIPEKLFF
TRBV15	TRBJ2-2	CACTGSNTGELFF
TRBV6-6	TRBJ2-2	CASSPRNEPGELFF
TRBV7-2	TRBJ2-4	CASSLMNSDIQYF
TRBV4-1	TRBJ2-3	CASSYSGTTKFVNTQYF
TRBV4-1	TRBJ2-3	CASSRGRTDTQYF
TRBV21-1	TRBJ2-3	CASRLRSSSTDTQYF
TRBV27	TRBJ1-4	CASSLSFGGGRGLENEKLFF
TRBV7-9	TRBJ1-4	CASSLRGGGEKLFF
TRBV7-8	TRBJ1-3	CASSPIISGNTIYF
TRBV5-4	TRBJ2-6	CASNLGGMASGANVLTF
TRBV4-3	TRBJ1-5	CASSQVLDLNREFQPQHF
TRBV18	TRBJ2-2	CASSPEIWNTGELFF
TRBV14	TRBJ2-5	CASSQQRGTQETQYF
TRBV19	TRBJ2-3	CASSWREGPSSTDTQYF
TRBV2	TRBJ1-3	CASSRANSGNTIYF
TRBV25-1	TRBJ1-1	CASSEYGTGGTEAFF
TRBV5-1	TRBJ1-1	CASRGQGNTEAFF
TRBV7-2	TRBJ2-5	CASSAAGGQGETQYF
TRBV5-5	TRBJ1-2	CASSLAVLTGGARYGYTF
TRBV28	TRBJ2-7	CASSLSLGTATYEQYF
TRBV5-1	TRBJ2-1	CASSSTGLLAGGRSGEFF
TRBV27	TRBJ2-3	CASSLGGNSQDTQYF
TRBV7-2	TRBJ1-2	CASSLGTGNGYTF
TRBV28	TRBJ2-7	CASSRQAYEQYF
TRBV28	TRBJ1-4	CASSTAGAGGEKLFF
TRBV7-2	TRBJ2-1	CASSLLTRNNEQFF
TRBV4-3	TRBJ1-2	CASSQDPSSGPNYGYTF
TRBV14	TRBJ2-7	CASSQDPIWTGRSGRFDYEQYF
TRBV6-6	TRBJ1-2	CASSYPGTGVYGYTF
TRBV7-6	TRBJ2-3	CASSFGSGGNTDTQYF